Only one count was recorded for the clone carrying this T cell receptor (beta chain). This specimen belongs to a study of blood T cell repertoires in COVID-19. On the study more broadly: Specimens from acute and convalescent COVID-19 originated in the United States, Italy and Spain. Nucleic acid was either cDNA or gDNA, and it came from T cells, B-cell-depleted T cells, or PBMCs.

Per the study methods: Scientists estimated how many nucleated cells there were by amplifying reference gene primers. Clones were sequenced by immunoSEQ multiplex PCR, and TCRdb holds only the in-frame ones, with some missing. V, J and clone size derive from that table, while D and trimming were established from the DNA sequence. The repertoire includes 300,000 to 500,000 clones, 88% of them detected once, and roughly 2% sits in the top ten. With V trimmed by 0 bases and J by 2 bases, 4 bases remained unmatched. This CDR3 is built from 16 residues. Germline V gene lookup returns CDR1 SGHRS and CDR2 YFSETQ.

The sample consisted of PBMCs or T cells enriched from blood (not recorded which). The chain is built from TRBV5-1 and TRBJ2-2; 7 bases match TRBD2. This TCR derives from a woman aged 40 to 55 with acute COVID-19. In nucleotides, the CDR3 is TGCGCCAGCAGCTTGGATAGCGGGCGAAACACCGGGGAGCTGTTTTTT. It translates to CASSLDSGRNTGELFF.